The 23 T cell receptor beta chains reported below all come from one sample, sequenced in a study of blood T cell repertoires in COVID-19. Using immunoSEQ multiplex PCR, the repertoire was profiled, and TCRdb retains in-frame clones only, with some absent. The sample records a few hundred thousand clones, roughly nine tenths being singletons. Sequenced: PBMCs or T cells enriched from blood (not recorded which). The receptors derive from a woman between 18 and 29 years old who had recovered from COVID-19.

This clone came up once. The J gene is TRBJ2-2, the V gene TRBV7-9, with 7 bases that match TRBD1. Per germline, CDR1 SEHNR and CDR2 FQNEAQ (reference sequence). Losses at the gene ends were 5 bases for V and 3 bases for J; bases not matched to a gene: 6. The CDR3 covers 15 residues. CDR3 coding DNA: TGTGCCAGCAGCCCCCGACAGGGCGACACCGGGGAGCTGTTTTTT. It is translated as CASSPRQGDTGELFF.

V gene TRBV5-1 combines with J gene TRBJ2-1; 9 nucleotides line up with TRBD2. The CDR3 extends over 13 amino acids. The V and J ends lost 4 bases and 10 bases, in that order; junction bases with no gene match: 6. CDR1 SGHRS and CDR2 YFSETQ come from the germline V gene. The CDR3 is CASSLGLAGEQFF. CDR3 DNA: TGCGCCAGCAGCCTGGGACTAGCTGGCGAGCAGTTCTTC.

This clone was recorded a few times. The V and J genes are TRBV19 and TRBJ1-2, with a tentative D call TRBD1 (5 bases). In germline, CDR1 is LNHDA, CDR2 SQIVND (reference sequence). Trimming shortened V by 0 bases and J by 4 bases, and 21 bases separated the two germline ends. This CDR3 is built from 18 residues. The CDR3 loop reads CASSIDVAGPRIVYGYTF. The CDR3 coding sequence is TGTGCCAGTAGTATAGATGTAGCAGGGCCGAGAATCGTCTATGGCTACACCTTC.

In DNA form, the CDR3 reads TGCGCCAGCAGTGGACAGGGACTGCAAGAGACCCAGTACTTC. It encodes CASSGQGLQETQYF. The V call is TRBV5-1, the J call TRBJ2-5, with 8 bases lining up with TRBD1. The CDR3 has 14 amino acids. J was trimmed by 2 bases and V by 5 bases; bases with no gene match: 5. Germline V gene data show CDR1 as SGHRS and CDR2 as YFSETQ.

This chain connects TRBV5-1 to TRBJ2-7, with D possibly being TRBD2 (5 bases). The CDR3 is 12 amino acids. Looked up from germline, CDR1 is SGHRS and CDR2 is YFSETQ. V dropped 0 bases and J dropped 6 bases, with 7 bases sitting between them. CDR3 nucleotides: TGCGCCAGCAGCTTGGTTGGGAGCGAGCAGTACTTC. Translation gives CASSLVGSEQYF.

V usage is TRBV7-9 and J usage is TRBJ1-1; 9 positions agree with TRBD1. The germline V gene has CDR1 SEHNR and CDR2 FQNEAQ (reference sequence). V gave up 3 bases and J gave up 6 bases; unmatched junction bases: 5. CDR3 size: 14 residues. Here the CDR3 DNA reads TGTGCCAGCAGCTTCAAGGGACAGGGCGCTGAAGCTTTCTTT. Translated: CASSFKGQGAEAFF. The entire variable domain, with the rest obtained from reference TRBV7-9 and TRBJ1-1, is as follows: DTGVSQNPRHKITKRGQNVTFRCDPISEHNRLYWYRQTLGQGPEFLTYFQNEAQLEKSRLLSDRFSAERPKGSFSTLEIQRTEQGDSAMYLCASSFKGQGAEAFFGQGTRLTVV.

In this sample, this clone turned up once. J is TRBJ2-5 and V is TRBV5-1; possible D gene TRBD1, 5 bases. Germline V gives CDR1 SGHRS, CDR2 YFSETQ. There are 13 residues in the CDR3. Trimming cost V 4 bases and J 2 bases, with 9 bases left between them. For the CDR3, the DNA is TGCGCCAGCAGCACGGACACTCAAGAGACCCAGTACTTC. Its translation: CASSTDTQETQYF.

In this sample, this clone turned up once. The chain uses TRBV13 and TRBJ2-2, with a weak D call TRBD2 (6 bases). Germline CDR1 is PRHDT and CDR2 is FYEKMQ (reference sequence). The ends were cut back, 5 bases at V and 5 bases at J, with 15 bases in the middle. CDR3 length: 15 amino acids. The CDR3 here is CASSPRRGRTGELFF. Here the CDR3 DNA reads TGTGCCAGCAGCCCACGGCGGGGTCGAACCGGGGAGCTGTTTTTT. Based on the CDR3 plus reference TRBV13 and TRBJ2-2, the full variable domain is AAGVIQSPRHLIKEKRETATLKCYPIPRHDTVYWYQQGPGQDPQFLISFYEKMQSDKGSIPDRFSAQQFSDYHSELNMSSLELGDSALYFCASSPRRGRTGELFFGEGSRLTVL.

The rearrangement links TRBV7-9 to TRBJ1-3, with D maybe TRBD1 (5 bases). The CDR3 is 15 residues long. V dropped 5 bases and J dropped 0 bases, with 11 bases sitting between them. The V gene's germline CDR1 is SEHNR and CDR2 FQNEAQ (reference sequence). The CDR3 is CASSRAGPSGNTIYF. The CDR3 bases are TGTGCCAGCAGCCGAGCGGGGCCCTCTGGAAACACCATATATTTT.

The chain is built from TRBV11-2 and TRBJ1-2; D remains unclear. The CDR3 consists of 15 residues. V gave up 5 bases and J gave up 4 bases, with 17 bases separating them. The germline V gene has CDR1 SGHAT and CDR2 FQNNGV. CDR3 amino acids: CASSPDSSRVYGYTF. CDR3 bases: TGTGCCAGCAGCCCGGACTCCTCCCGGGTCTATGGCTACACCTTC.

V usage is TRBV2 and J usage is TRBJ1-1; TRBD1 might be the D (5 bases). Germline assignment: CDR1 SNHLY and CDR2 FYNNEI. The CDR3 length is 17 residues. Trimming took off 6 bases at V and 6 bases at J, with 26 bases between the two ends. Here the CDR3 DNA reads TGTGCCAGCAGCCACTTTAGGCAGGGAGGTAGCCTCCCTGAAGCTTTCTTT. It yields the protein CASSHFRQGGSLPEAFF.

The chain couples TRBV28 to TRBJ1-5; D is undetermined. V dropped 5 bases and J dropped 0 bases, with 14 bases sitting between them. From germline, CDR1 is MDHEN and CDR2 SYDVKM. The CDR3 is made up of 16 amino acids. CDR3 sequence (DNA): TGTGCCAGCAGTGTAGATAGCGGGTATAGCAATCAGCCCCAGCATTTT. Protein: CASSVDSGYSNQPQHF.

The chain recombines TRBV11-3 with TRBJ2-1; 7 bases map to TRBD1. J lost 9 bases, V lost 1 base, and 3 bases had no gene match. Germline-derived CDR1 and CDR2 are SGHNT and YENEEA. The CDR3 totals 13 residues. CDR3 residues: CASSLVQGTEQFF. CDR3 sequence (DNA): TGTGCCAGCAGCTTAGTACAGGGGACTGAGCAGTTCTTC. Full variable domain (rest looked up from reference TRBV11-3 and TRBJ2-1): EAGVVQSPRYKIIEKKQPVAFWCNPISGHNTLYWYLQNLGQGPELLIRYENEEAVDDSQLPKDRFSAERLKGVDSTLKIQPAELGDSAVYLCASSLVQGTEQFFGPGTRLTVL.

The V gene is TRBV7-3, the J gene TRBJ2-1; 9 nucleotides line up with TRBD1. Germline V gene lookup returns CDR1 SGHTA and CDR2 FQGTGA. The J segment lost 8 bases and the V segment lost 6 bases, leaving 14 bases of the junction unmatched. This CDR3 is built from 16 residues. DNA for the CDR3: TGTGCCAGCAGTCTGAATACAGGGGGCCTCGACGATGAGCAGTTCTTC. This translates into CASSLNTGGLDDEQFF. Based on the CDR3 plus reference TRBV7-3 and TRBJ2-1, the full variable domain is GAGVSQTPSNKVTEKGKYVELRCDPISGHTALYWYRQSLGQGPEFLIYFQGTGAADDSGLPNDRFFAVRPEGSVSTLKIQRTERGDSAVYLCASSLNTGGLDDEQFFGPGTRLTVL.

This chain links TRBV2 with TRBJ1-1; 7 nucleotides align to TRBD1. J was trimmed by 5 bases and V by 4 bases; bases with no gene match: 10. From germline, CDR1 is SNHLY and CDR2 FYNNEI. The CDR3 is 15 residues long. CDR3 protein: CASSVWRQGMTEAFF. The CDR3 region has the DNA TGTGCCAGCAGTGTTTGGAGACAGGGAATGACTGAAGCTTTCTTT.

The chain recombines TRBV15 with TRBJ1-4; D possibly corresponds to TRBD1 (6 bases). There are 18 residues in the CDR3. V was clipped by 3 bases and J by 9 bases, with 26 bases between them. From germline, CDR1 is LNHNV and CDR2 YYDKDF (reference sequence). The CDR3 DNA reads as TGTGCCACCAGCAGGTTTGTTGTACGTGACAGGACTCTTCAAAAACTGTTTTTT. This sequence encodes CATSRFVVRDRTLQKLFF. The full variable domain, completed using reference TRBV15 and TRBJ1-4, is DAMVIQNPRYQVTQFGKPVTLSCSQTLNHNVMYWYQQKSSQAPKLLFHYYDKDFNNEADTPDNFQSRRPNTSFCFLDIRSPGLGDTAMYLCATSRFVVRDRTLQKLFFGSGTQLSVL.

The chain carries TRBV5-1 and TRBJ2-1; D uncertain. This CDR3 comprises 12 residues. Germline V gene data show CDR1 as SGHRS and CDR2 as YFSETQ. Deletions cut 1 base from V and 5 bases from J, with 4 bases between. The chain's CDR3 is CASSLLDNEQFF. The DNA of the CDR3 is TGCGCCAGCAGCTTGTTAGACAATGAGCAGTTCTTC.

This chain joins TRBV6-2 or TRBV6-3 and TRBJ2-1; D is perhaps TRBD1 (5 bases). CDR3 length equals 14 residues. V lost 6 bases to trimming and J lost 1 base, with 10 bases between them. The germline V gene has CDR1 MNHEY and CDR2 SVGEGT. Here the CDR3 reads CASSLDNSYNEQFF. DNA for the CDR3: TGTGCCAGCAGCTTGGACAATTCCTACAATGAGCAGTTCTTC.

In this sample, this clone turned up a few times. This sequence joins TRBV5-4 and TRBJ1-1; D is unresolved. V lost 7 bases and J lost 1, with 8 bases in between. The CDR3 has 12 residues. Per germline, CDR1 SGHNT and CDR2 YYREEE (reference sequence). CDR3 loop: CASWTGNTEAFF. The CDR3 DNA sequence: TGTGCCAGCTGGACTGGGAACACTGAAGCTTTCTTT.

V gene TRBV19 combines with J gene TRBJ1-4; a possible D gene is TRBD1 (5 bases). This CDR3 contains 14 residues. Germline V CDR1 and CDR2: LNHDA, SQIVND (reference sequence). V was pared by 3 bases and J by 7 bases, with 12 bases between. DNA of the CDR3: TGTGCCAGTAGTATTGCGGGGACGGGTGAAAAACTGTTTTTT. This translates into CASSIAGTGEKLFF.

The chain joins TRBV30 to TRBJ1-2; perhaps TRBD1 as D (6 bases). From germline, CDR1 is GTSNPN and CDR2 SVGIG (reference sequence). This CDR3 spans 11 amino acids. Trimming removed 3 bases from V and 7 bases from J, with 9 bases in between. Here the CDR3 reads CAWRGAGGYTF. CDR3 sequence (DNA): TGTGCCTGGAGGGGGGCGGGTGGCTACACCTTC.

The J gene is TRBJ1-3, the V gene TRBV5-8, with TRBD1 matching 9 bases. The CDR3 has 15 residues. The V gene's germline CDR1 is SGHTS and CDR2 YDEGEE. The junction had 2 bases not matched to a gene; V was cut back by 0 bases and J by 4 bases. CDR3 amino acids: CASSLAGQGGNTIYF. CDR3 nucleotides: TGTGCCAGCAGCTTGGCGGGACAGGGAGGAAACACCATATATTTT.

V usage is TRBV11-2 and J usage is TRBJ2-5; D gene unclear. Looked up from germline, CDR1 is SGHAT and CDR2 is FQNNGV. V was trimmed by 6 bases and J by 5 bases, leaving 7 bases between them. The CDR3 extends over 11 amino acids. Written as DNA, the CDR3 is TGTGCCAGCAGTTACTTGGAGACCCAGTACTTC. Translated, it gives CASSYLETQYF.